These T cell receptor beta chains were read from a single sample in a study of T cells expressing NK-cell markers. Using the 5' RACE reads, TCRdb records one entry per CDR3 protein without DNA. This sample's clone table lists approximately 460,000 distinct CDR3 sequences. The material sequenced was blood T cells: a sorted CD56 or NKG2C T cell subset, CD4+ or CD8+ T cells, or bulk PBMC T cells (not recorded which). These receptors were obtained from a woman aged 18-70 years in good health. Both conserved end residues are part of each CDR3.

v_call	j_call	cdr3_aa
TRBV7-8	TRBJ2-1	CASNDRTNEQFF
TRBV6-2/TRBV6-3	TRBJ1-1	CASSPNLGEAFF
TRBV14	TRBJ2-1	CASSQEIFPINEQFF
TRBV6-1	TRBJ2-1	CASSEVYGYDEQFF
TRBV7-2	TRBJ1-4	CASSRDRNEKLFF
TRBV20-1	TRBJ2-4	CSAREYTGKNIQYF
TRBV18	TRBJ2-7	CASSRSGTMGEQYF
TRBV6-1	TRBJ2-5	CASSPGPGVLETQYF
TRBV19	TRBJ1-1	CASTISGGPNTEAFF
TRBV19	TRBJ1-1	CASSRDSLMNTEAFF
TRBV28	TRBJ2-1	CASSREYKQFF
TRBV20-1	TRBJ2-3	CSAVMQPTDTQYF